Below, one TCR beta chain is given with its context. Its antigen remains unknown. Looked up from germline, CDR1 is MDHEN and CDR2 is SYDVKM. This CDR3 is built from 15 residues. Deletions cut 7 bases from V and 2 bases from J, with 15 bases between. This sample stems from a study of PD-1 blockade in classical Hodgkin lymphoma. Using immunoSEQ multiplex PCR, the repertoire was profiled, and TCRdb retains in-frame clones only, with some absent. The data hold fewer than 45,000 clones, with around three fifths observed a single time. Time point meaning: cycle 4 day 1 (C4D1), after 5 to 7 weeks of nivolumab. Relapses following autologous stem cell transplantation were seen in all patients, with brentuximab vedotin exposure varying. Each best response was a complete response, a partial response or progressive disease. General observations from the study: Some patients began nivolumab under 1 year after ASCT. These patients were excluded from later analyses. Complete responders' diversity at baseline resembled that of newly diagnosed patients. Sources of repertoire differences remain undefined, possibly disease activity or prior therapy.

The chain recombines TRBV28 with TRBJ1-5; no clear D. The source material was peripheral blood mononuclear cells (PBMCs), sampled before the fourth cycle of nivolumab. This TCR came from a human donor with classical Hodgkin lymphoma. DNA of the CDR3: TGTGCCAGCACCCCCACGGCGTTACGCAATCAGCCCCAGCATTTT. It yields the protein CASTPTALRNQPQHF.